Included here is one T cell receptor (beta chain) sequence, with context. Antigen unknown. These data come from a study of graft-versus-host responses after intestinal transplantation. Study-level information: Each transplant was multivisceral, liver-intestinal, or isolated intestinal. Every recipient underwent anti-thymocyte globulin induction, then tacrolimus and steroids for two to four years.

Germline CDR1 reads SGHRS; CDR2 reads YFSETQ. V was pared by 0 bases and J by 3 bases, with 9 bases between. CDR3 length equals 15 residues. The data were produced by immunoSEQ multiplex PCR, yet TCRdb's version contains in-frame clones alone and is incomplete. The data hold approximately 99,000 clones, with around 92% observed a single time. Specimen: unstimulated CD4+ T cells sorted from spleen or lymph node cells, collected before transplant. The rearrangement joins TRBV5-1 to TRBJ1-4; D is perhaps TRBD1 (5 bases). The sequence was obtained from a human donor who was the organ donor for an intestinal transplant. This CDR3 is CASSLGQISNEKLFF. Written as DNA, the CDR3 is TGCGCCAGCAGCTTGGGACAGATTTCTAATGAAAAACTGTTTTTT.